Sequencing of this T cell receptor (beta chain) was carried out in a study of blood T cell repertoires in COVID-19. Across the study: Recovery meant two consecutive negative NP/OP PCR tests, professional clearance, or resolved symptoms. Nucleic acid was either cDNA or gDNA, and it came from T cells, B-cell-depleted T cells, or PBMCs.

The study recruited people aged roughly 18 to 89 years across roughly 25 US areas. Authors' processing steps: Reference gene primer amplification in the assay estimated nucleated cell counts. Data came from immunoSEQ multiplex PCR; TCRdb stores just in-frame clones and leaves some out. V and J calls and clone size are those listed in that table; D and trimming were worked out from the DNA. This table has 300,000 to 450,000 clones, 87% appearing once. Specimen: PBMCs or T cells enriched from blood (not recorded which). This TCR derives from a man aged 40-50 years in a cohort exposed to, infected with or recovered from COVID-19 (not recorded which).

CDR3 sequence reads: CATSEQDYGYTF. CDR3 DNA sequence: TGTGCCACCAGTGAACAGGATTATGGCTACACCTTC. The chain uses TRBV24-1 and TRBJ1-2; tentatively, D is TRBD1 (5 bases). V lost 4 bases, J lost 5 bases, and 7 bases lay in between. The CDR3 runs 12 residues. The germline V gene has CDR1 KGHDR and CDR2 SFDVKD.